These T cell receptor beta chains were read from a single sample in a study of T-cell memory formation after mild COVID-19. TCRdb reprocessed the 5' RACE reads with MiXCR, giving one entry per CDR3 protein. The repertoire holds about half a million distinct CDR3 sequences, with roughly 20% as singletons. Source material: PBMCs or a T cell subset sorted from them (not recorded which). All receptors derive from an adult woman who had mild COVID-19 (a few samples of this study predate the infection). Cell type and time point are not known. Both conserved end residues are part of each CDR3. D genes are given only for firm matches. Clone size is given for some rows only: seen once, a few or many times, or a class if the clone is expanded.

j_call | cdr3_length | v_call | d_call | clone_size | cdr3_aa | cdr3_nt
TRBJ2-3 | 16 | TRBV14 | TRBD1 | - | CASSFTIEGARNTQYF | TGTGCCAGCAGCTTCACTATAGAGGGGGCAAGGAATACGCAGTATTTT
TRBJ1-5 | 15 | TRBV9 | - | - | CASSTTPGADQPQHF | TGTGCCAGCAGCACCACCCCAGGGGCGGATCAGCCCCAGCATTTT
TRBJ1-1 | 16 | TRBV14 | - | few | CASSQGLGFEATEAFF | TGTGCCAGCAGCCAAGGACTGGGCTTCGAGGCCACTGAAGCTTTCTTT
TRBJ2-3 | 15 | TRBV5-1 | TRBD2 | - | CASSPSGDSTDTQYF | TGCGCCAGCAGTCCTAGCGGGGACAGCACAGATACGCAGTATTTT
TRBJ2-1 | 15 | TRBV12-3/TRBV12-4 | TRBD2 | few | CASSLGAGGLNEQFF | TGTGCCAGCAGTTTAGGGGCGGGGGGTTTGAATGAGCAGTTCTTC
TRBJ1-1 | 15 | TRBV28 | TRBD1 | few | CASRSNRGLNTEAFF | TGTGCCAGCAGGAGTAACAGGGGACTGAACACTGAAGCTTTCTTT
TRBJ2-1 | 15 | TRBV9 | TRBD2 | - | CASSGTSGGLTEQFF | TGTGCCAGCAGTGGGACTAGCGGGGGGTTGACTGAGCAGTTCTTC
TRBJ1-1 | 15 | TRBV7-3 | TRBD1 | - | CASSLRTGGYTEAFF | TGTGCCAGCAGCTTACGCACAGGGGGGTATACTGAAGCTTTCTTT
TRBJ2-2 | 16 | TRBV7-6 | TRBD2 | - | CASSSYGTTYPGELFF | TGTGCCAGCAGCTCCTACGGGACTACGTATCCTGGGGAGCTGTTTTTT
TRBJ1-5 | 15 | TRBV9 | - | - | CASSVGPVSNQPQHF | TGTGCCAGCAGCGTAGGCCCAGTTAGCAATCAGCCCCAGCATTTT